These 25 T cell receptor beta chains were sequenced from one sample in a study of identical twins. TCRdb redid the calling of the 5' RACE reads with MiXCR, one entry per CDR3 protein. The table includes roughly 350,000 distinct CDR3 sequences, roughly an eighth detected once. Separately, the same data were catalogued under a study of yellow fever vaccine responses in identical twins.

Material for sequencing was CD8+ T cells sorted from blood. These TCRs come from a woman under 30 in good health.

The rearrangement links TRBV13 to TRBJ2-5; D might be TRBD1 (6 bases). This CDR3 contains 15 residues. The ends were cut back, 5 bases at V and 4 bases at J, with 17 bases in the middle. Germline V gene lookup returns CDR1 PRHDT and CDR2 FYEKMQ (reference sequence). The CDR3 protein is CASSPNPGAGETQYF. CDR3 nucleotides: TGTGCCAGCAGCCCCAACCCAGGGGCTGGAGAGACCCAGTACTTC.

V is TRBV7-9 and J is TRBJ2-7; perhaps TRBD1 as D (6 bases). V was shortened by 5 bases and J by 9 bases, with 20 bases between the two germline ends. This CDR3 spans 14 amino acids. Per germline, CDR1 SEHNR and CDR2 FQNEAQ (reference sequence). CDR3 residues: CASSPQSGDLGQYF. CDR3 bases: TGTGCCAGCAGCCCCCAATCAGGGGACCTAGGGCAGTACTTC. Based on the CDR3 plus reference TRBV7-9 and TRBJ2-7, the full variable domain is DTGVSQNPRHKITKRGQNVTFRCDPISEHNRLYWYRQTLGQGPEFLTYFQNEAQLEKSRLLSDRFSAERPKGSFSTLEIQRTEQGDSAMYLCASSPQSGDLGQYFGPGTRLTVT.

The gene calls are TRBV7-6 and TRBJ1-6, with D possibly TRBD1 on 5 matching bases. Germline assignment: CDR1 SGHVS and CDR2 FNYEAQ. V was clipped by 2 bases and J by 9 bases, with 17 bases between them. The CDR3 totals 16 residues. Written as DNA, the CDR3 is TGTGCCAGCAGCTTAATAGGCCACAGGTTTGGTTCACCCCTCCACTTT. Amino acid sequence: CASSLIGHRFGSPLHF.

This chain connects TRBV7-2 to TRBJ2-5; D gene uncertain. CDR1 and CDR2 from the germline V gene are SGHTA and FQGNSA. The CDR3 consists of 15 residues. V lost 3 bases and J lost 2, with 13 bases in between. As DNA, the CDR3 is TGTGCCAGCAGCTTCAGGCGAGACGGACAAGAGACCCAGTACTTC. Translated, it gives CASSFRRDGQETQYF.

This clonotype was seen many times. The CDR3 DNA follows: TGTGCCAGCAGCCTCAGGGGGCGTGGCACAGATACGCAGTATTTT. It yields the protein CASSLRGRGTDTQYF. The V gene is TRBV5-5, the J gene TRBJ2-3, with TRBD1 matching 8 bases. Per germline, CDR1 SGHKS and CDR2 YYEKEE (reference sequence). Trimming cost V 4 bases and J 1 base; bases outside gene matches: 5. The CDR3 covers 15 residues.

This chain links TRBV13 with TRBJ2-6, with a tentative D call TRBD1 (5 bases). The CDR3 contains 15 residues. Germline loops: CDR1 PRHDT, CDR2 FYEKMQ (reference sequence). Trimming took off 10 bases at V and 0 bases at J, with 13 bases between the two ends. The CDR3 sequence is CATDSSPSGANVLTF. The CDR3 bases are TGTGCCACCGACAGTTCCCCCTCTGGGGCCAACGTCCTGACTTTC.

This clonotype came up a few times. This chain uses TRBV28 with TRBJ2-3, with D uncertain. Looked up from germline, CDR1 is MDHEN and CDR2 is SYDVKM. The CDR3 contains 14 residues. V lost 3 bases and J lost 0, with 7 bases in between. The CDR3 DNA sequence: TGTGCCAGCAGTTTCGCTCAAAGCACAGATACGCAGTATTTT. This codes for CASSFAQSTDTQYF.

The V gene is TRBV20-1, the J gene TRBJ2-7, with a possible D match to TRBD1 (5 bases). The CDR3 extends over 13 amino acids. Per germline, CDR1 DFQATT and CDR2 SNEGSKA (reference sequence). Trimming cost V 1 base and J 3 bases, with 10 bases left between them. As DNA, the CDR3 is TGCAGTGCTAGAGGTCCCAGGGACTACGAGCAGTACGTC. It encodes CSARGPRDYEQYV.

This clonotype was seen only a few times. This rearrangement joins TRBV10-3 to TRBJ2-1, with 13 bases identical to TRBD2. V lost 5 bases, J lost 0 bases, and 7 bases stayed unmatched. This CDR3 is 18 amino acids long. Looked up from germline, CDR1 is ENHRY and CDR2 is SYGVKD. The CDR3 coding sequence is TGTGCCATCAGTCTAGCGACTAGCGGGGGGACCTCCTACAATGAGCAGTTCTTC. Amino acid sequence: CAISLATSGGTSYNEQFF.

The table lists this clonotype with many counts. The CDR3 DNA reads TGTGCCAGCAGCCCAGGGGGCTATAATTCACCCCTCCACTTT. As protein: CASSPGGYNSPLHF. The chain recombines TRBV9 with TRBJ1-6; 7 bases match TRBD1. CDR1 SGDLS and CDR2 YYNGEE come from the germline V gene. V gave up 4 bases and J gave up 3 bases; unmatched junction bases: 1. CDR3 length: 14 amino acids.

This clonotype occurred many times. Here the CDR3 DNA reads TGTGCCATCAGTGACAGCGGGGGCGATCAGCCCCAGCATTTT. Its protein product is CAISDSGGDQPQHF. The chain employs TRBV10-3 and TRBJ1-5; D perhaps matches TRBD1 (6 bases). V was shortened by 3 bases and J by 5 bases, with 11 bases between the two germline ends. The germline V gene encodes CDR1 ENHRY and CDR2 SYGVKD. This CDR3 comprises 14 residues.

This clonotype came up many times. The V and J genes are TRBV12-5 and TRBJ2-1; TRBD2 might be the D (6 bases). With 6 bases removed from V and 6 bases from J, the gap between germline ends came to 15 bases. This CDR3 has 14 residues. CDR1 is LGHNT and CDR2 is FRNRAP in the germline V gene. The CDR3 nucleotides are TGTGCTAGTGGCCTCGGGAGCTTACTCAATGAGCAGTTCTTC. Translation: CASGLGSLLNEQFF.

The rearrangement joins TRBV6-1 to TRBJ1-1; D unresolved. The CDR3 covers 12 residues. Germline CDR1 MNHNS, CDR2 SASEGT. V lost 2 bases, J lost 1 base, and 2 bases lay in between. CDR3 region: CASSEWNTEAFF. The CDR3 bases are TGTGCCAGCAGTGAATGGAACACTGAAGCTTTCTTT.

The sample holds many counts of this clonotype. This chain uses TRBV3-1 with TRBJ2-4; possibly TRBD1 for D (5 bases). This CDR3 contains 13 residues. Germline V gives CDR1 LGHDT, CDR2 YNNKEL (reference sequence). Between the trimmed V and J ends, which lost 4 bases and 4 bases, there was a span of 8 bases. The CDR3 sequence is CASSPDSKNIQYF. CDR3 DNA: TGTGCCAGCAGCCCAGACAGTAAAAACATTCAGTACTTC.

This clonotype has a handful of counts. The J gene is TRBJ2-1, the V gene TRBV12-3 or TRBV12-4; either TRBD1 or TRBD2 may supply D (6 bases each). V lost 2 bases, J lost 8 bases, and 10 bases lay in between. There are 13 residues in the CDR3. CDR3 residues: CASSLLRGDEQFF. Written as DNA, the CDR3 is TGTGCCAGCAGTTTACTAAGGGGGGATGAGCAGTTCTTC.

This clonotype has a handful of counts. This chain links TRBV29-1 with TRBJ1-1; D is ambiguous. V was clipped by 1 base and J by 4 bases, with 13 bases between them. Germline V lookup: CDR1 SQVTM, CDR2 ANQGSEA. The CDR3 loop spans 14 amino acids. Here the CDR3 reads CSVEVPDRITEAFF. CDR3 DNA: TGCAGCGTTGAAGTTCCAGACCGAATCACTGAAGCTTTCTTT.

A word on this clonotype: Germline is not matched at one junction end, which may reflect a read error. The chain has TRBV7-9 and TRBJ2-1; the D is unclear. Germline V lookup: CDR1 SEHNR, CDR2 FQNEAQ (reference sequence). The CDR3 covers 17 residues. DNA of the CDR3: TGTGCCAGCAGCTTTGACCACAGCCCAAGCTCCTTCAATGAGCAGTTCTTC. Protein product: CASSFDHSPSSFNEQFF.

Here the CDR3 DNA reads TGTGCCAGCAGACAGGGGCTACAACAGTTCTTC. Its translation: CASRQGLQQFF. The rearrangement joins TRBV25-1 to TRBJ2-1, with 7 bases identical to TRBD1. The CDR3 runs to 11 residues. Germline V gene sequence: CDR1 MGHDK, CDR2 SYGVNS. With V trimmed by 6 bases and J by 13 bases, 6 bases remained unmatched.

This clonotype was counted many times. This chain links TRBV24-1 with TRBJ2-7, with 12 bases that match TRBD1. The ends lost 4 bases at V and 6 bases at J; junction bases unmatched: 3. Germline CDR1 is KGHDR and CDR2 is SFDVKD. CDR3 length: 14 amino acids. The CDR3 here is CATSDRDRGREQYF. Written as DNA, the CDR3 is TGTGCCACCAGTGACCGGGACAGGGGGCGCGAGCAGTACTTC.

There are a few counts of this clonotype. The chain carries TRBV20-1 and TRBJ2-7, with D perhaps matching TRBD1 (5 bases). This CDR3 spans 13 amino acids. V was pared by 1 base and J by 6 bases, with 13 bases between. The germline V gene has CDR1 DFQATT and CDR2 SNEGSKA (reference sequence). CDR3: CSARGGRDREQYF. The CDR3 DNA sequence: TGCAGTGCTAGAGGTGGCAGGGATCGCGAGCAGTACTTC.

This clonotype was seen a few times. Here the CDR3 DNA reads TGTGCCAGCGGTGGGGGCGGGGAGCTGTTTTTT. This translates into CASGGGGELFF. V usage is TRBV9 and J usage is TRBJ2-2; either TRBD1 or TRBD2 may supply D (5 bases each). CDR3 length: 11 amino acids. Germline assignment: CDR1 SGDLS and CDR2 YYNGEE. Trimming took 7 bases from V and 7 from J, leaving 8 bases between them.

This clonotype was counted a few times. The chain joins TRBV11-2 to TRBJ2-1; D is unclear. V was pared by 0 bases and J by 7 bases, with 10 bases between. The CDR3 runs 14 residues. CDR1 is SGHAT and CDR2 is FQNNGV in the germline V gene. CDR3: CASSLDRFSNEQFF. DNA of the CDR3: TGTGCCAGCAGCTTAGATCGATTCTCGAATGAGCAGTTCTTC.

This clonotype has more than one count but fewer than ten. This rearrangement joins TRBV6-8 to TRBJ2-4, with 11 bases fitting TRBD2. The trim removed 6 bases at V and 0 bases at J, leaving 4 bases unmatched. Germline CDR1 and CDR2: MNHGY and SAAAGT. This CDR3 spans 16 amino acids. The CDR3 reads CASRTSGVLAKNIQYF. Written as DNA, the CDR3 is TGTGCCAGCAGGACTAGCGGGGTACTAGCCAAAAACATTCAGTACTTC.

The J gene is TRBJ2-2, the V gene TRBV5-4; D is ambiguous. V gave up 0 bases and J gave up 6 bases, with 12 bases separating them. The CDR3 runs to 15 residues. From germline, CDR1 is SGHNT and CDR2 YYREEE (reference sequence). CDR3 nucleotide sequence: TGTGCCAGCAGCTTGGGGTCCGACATTGCCGGGGAGCTGTTTTTT. Translation: CASSLGSDIAGELFF.

V is TRBV29-1 and J is TRBJ2-1; D remains ambiguous. Trimming removed 3 bases from V and 5 bases from J, with 2 bases in between. CDR3 length: 10 residues. From germline, CDR1 is SQVTM and CDR2 ANQGSEA. The CDR3 region has the DNA TGCAGCGTTGAGGACAATGAGCAGTTCTTC. This translates into CSVEDNEQFF.